One sample yielded the 19 T cell receptor beta chains listed below, sequenced in a study of PD-1 blockade in classical Hodgkin lymphoma. The time point is: cycle 4 day 1 (C4D1), after less than 7 weeks of nivolumab. Each and every patient relapsed after autologous stem cell transplantation, and patients got differing brentuximab vedotin exposure. The data were produced by immunoSEQ multiplex PCR, yet TCRdb's version contains in-frame clones alone and is incomplete. The sample has about 64,000 clones; approximately 90% are singletons. Material: peripheral blood mononuclear cells (PBMCs), obtained before the fourth cycle of nivolumab. The receptors originated from a human donor with classical Hodgkin lymphoma.

The chain recombines TRBV5-1 with TRBJ2-1; no clear D gene. V was pared by 1 base and J by 8 bases, with 10 bases between. This CDR3 is 13 amino acids long. Germline CDR1 and CDR2: SGHRS and YFSETQ. The CDR3 nucleotides are TGCGCCAGCAGCTTGTCCGGATTGGATGAGCAGTTCTTC. This translates into CASSLSGLDEQFF.

The CDR3 DNA reads TGTGCCAGCAGCTTGGGGTGGGGCGGGTCACCCCTCCACTTT. It is translated as CASSLGWGGSPLHF. The chain carries TRBV5-5 and TRBJ1-6, with D perhaps matching TRBD1 (5 bases). There are 14 residues in the CDR3. Germline V gene lookup returns CDR1 SGHKS and CDR2 YYEKEE (reference sequence). V was shortened by 0 bases and J by 10 bases, with 11 bases between the two germline ends.

The J gene is TRBJ2-7, the V gene TRBV7-6, with 13 nucleotides matching TRBD2. The J segment lost 4 bases and the V segment lost 4 bases, leaving 4 bases of the junction unmatched. Germline V gives CDR1 SGHVS, CDR2 FNYEAQ. The CDR3 is 15 amino acids. Here the CDR3 reads CASSSRTSGSYEQYF. CDR3 in DNA: TGTGCCAGCAGCTCCAGGACTAGCGGGAGTTACGAGCAGTACTTC.

DNA of the CDR3: TGTGCCAGCAGCTTGGCGGGGACAGGGGGCGCCAACTATGGCTACACCTTC. Amino acids: CASSLAGTGGANYGYTF. The chain uses TRBV5-6 and TRBJ1-2; TRBD1 aligns across 12 bases. Trimming cost V 0 bases and J 2 bases; bases outside gene matches: 5. Per the germline V gene, CDR1 is SGHDT and CDR2 is YYEEEE. This CDR3 is 17 amino acids long.

The genes are TRBV13 and TRBJ2-7; no clear D. The ends were cut back, 2 bases at V and 2 bases at J, with 16 bases in the middle. The CDR3 extends over 16 amino acids. Germline values: CDR1 PRHDT, CDR2 FYEKMQ (reference sequence). CDR3 in DNA: TGTGCCAGCAGCTTAACCCCAGAGATTATGACCTACGAGCAGTACTTC. Translated, it gives CASSLTPEIMTYEQYF.

This sequence joins TRBV11-2 and TRBJ2-3, with 9 bases matching TRBD2. Trimming took 1 base from V and 0 from J; bases not matched to a gene: 2. The CDR3 contains 16 residues. The germline V gene has CDR1 SGHAT and CDR2 FQNNGV. CDR3 DNA: TGTGCCAGCAGCTTAGTAGGACTAGCGAGCACAGATACGCAGTATTTT. The encoded protein is CASSLVGLASTDTQYF. The full variable domain, rest sourced from reference TRBV11-2 and TRBJ2-3, is EAGVAQSPRYKIIEKRQSVAFWCNPISGHATLYWYQQILGQGPKLLIQFQNNGVVDDSQLPKDRFSAERLKGVDSTLKIQPAKLEDSAVYLCASSLVGLASTDTQYFGPGTRLTVL.

J is TRBJ1-2 and V is TRBV2, with D uncertain. The germline V gene encodes CDR1 SNHLY and CDR2 FYNNEI. Trimming pared 0 bases from V and 4 bases from J, leaving 3 bases between. The CDR3 has 12 amino acids. The CDR3 here is CASSEASYGYTF. The CDR3 coding sequence is TGTGCCAGCAGTGAAGCAAGCTATGGCTACACCTTC.

J is TRBJ2-1 and V is TRBV7-6; 10 bases match TRBD2. In germline, CDR1 is SGHVS, CDR2 FNYEAQ. With V trimmed by 5 bases and J by 6 bases, 13 bases remained unmatched. This CDR3 spans 17 amino acids. This CDR3 is CASSQRVGGLALNEQFF. For the CDR3, the DNA is TGTGCCAGCAGCCAACGGGTGGGGGGACTAGCGCTCAATGAGCAGTTCTTC.

The chain uses TRBV18 and TRBJ1-3, with no clear D. This CDR3 comprises 16 residues. V lost 4 bases to trimming and J lost 0 bases, with 13 bases between them. Germline V CDR1 and CDR2: KGHSH, LQKENI. This chain's CDR3 is CASSRPSLSSGNTIYF. The CDR3 DNA reads TGTGCCAGCTCACGGCCGTCCCTCTCCTCTGGAAACACCATATATTTT. Full variable domain (rest looked up from reference TRBV18 and TRBJ1-3): NAGVMQNPRHLVRRRGQEARLRCSPMKGHSHVYWYRQLPEEGLKFMVYLQKENIIDESGMPKERFSAEFPKEGPSILRIQQVVRGDSAAYFCASSRPSLSSGNTIYFGEGSWLTVV.

The chain couples TRBV5-1 to TRBJ1-1, with a possible D match to TRBD1 (5 bases). The germline V and J ends were trimmed by 7 bases and 8 bases, with 21 bases remaining between them. The CDR3 runs to 14 residues. Germline V gene sequence: CDR1 SGHRS, CDR2 YFSETQ. The CDR3 DNA reads as TGCGCCAGCGGGGGTGCCCACGGGGAGGGAGAAGCTTTCTTT. Translating gives CASGGAHGEGEAFF.

The chain couples TRBV28 to TRBJ1-5, with D possibly being TRBD1 (6 bases). Germline assignment: CDR1 MDHEN and CDR2 SYDVKM. This CDR3 comprises 15 residues. V was shortened by 3 bases and J by 7 bases, with 16 bases between the two germline ends. The CDR3: CASSFGRGPYQPQHF. The CDR3 nucleotides read TGTGCCAGCAGTTTCGGGCGGGGGCCATACCAGCCCCAGCATTTT.

The chain employs TRBV6-5 and TRBJ1-1, with D unclear. This CDR3 is 13 amino acids long. V gave up 2 bases and J gave up 1 base, with 5 bases separating them. CDR1 is MNHEY and CDR2 is SVGAGI in the germline V gene. The CDR3 sequence: CASSYLANTEAFF. CDR3 DNA: TGTGCCAGCAGTTACCTGGCGAACACTGAAGCTTTCTTT.

The rearrangement uses TRBV5-1 and TRBJ2-7; the match to TRBD1 covers 9 bases. Germline CDR1 SGHRS, CDR2 YFSETQ. J was trimmed by 7 bases and V by 0 bases; bases with no gene match: 5. CDR3 length equals 14 residues. The CDR3 coding sequence is TGCGCCAGCAGCTTGGCGGGACAGGGTTTGGAGCAGTACTTC. Amino acids: CASSLAGQGLEQYF.

V and J are TRBV6-5 and TRBJ1-2, with 7 nucleotides matching TRBD1. V dropped 0 bases and J dropped 5; count of bases not matched to a gene: 3. Germline values: CDR1 MNHEY, CDR2 SVGAGI. This CDR3 is 14 amino acids long. CDR3 in DNA: TGTGCCAGCAGTTACTCAAGACAGGGTTATGGCTACACCTTC. Its translation is CASSYSRQGYGYTF.

The chain recombines TRBV6-5 with TRBJ2-1; 11 positions agree with TRBD2. Germline V lookup: CDR1 MNHEY, CDR2 SVGAGI. V lost 4 bases and J lost 7; bases outside the gene matches: 6. CDR3 length: 15 amino acids. The CDR3: CASSLAGGPGNEQFF. DNA for the CDR3: TGTGCCAGCAGTTTAGCGGGGGGGCCGGGTAATGAGCAGTTCTTC.

This clone was counted a few times. The CDR3 nucleotides are TGTGCCAGCAGGATCCGGGACAGGGGCACTGAAGCTTTCTTT. Translating gives CASRIRDRGTEAFF. This rearrangement joins TRBV6-1 to TRBJ1-1; 10 bases align to TRBD1. The trim removed 6 bases at V and 4 bases at J, leaving 5 bases unmatched. CDR3 length: 14 amino acids. Per the germline V gene, CDR1 is MNHNS and CDR2 is SASEGT.

This chain connects TRBV2 to TRBJ1-6; TRBD1 matches at 8 bases. V was pared by 7 bases and J by 10 bases, with 12 bases of the junction left unmatched. The CDR3 contains 15 residues. From germline, CDR1 is SNHLY and CDR2 FYNNEI. DNA of the CDR3: TGTGCCAGCACCCTCGGACAGGGTTCAATCTCACCCCTCCACTTT. Its translation: CASTLGQGSISPLHF.

The V gene is TRBV5-1, the J gene TRBJ2-7, with D perhaps matching TRBD1 (5 bases). Germline assignment: CDR1 SGHRS and CDR2 YFSETQ. The ends were cut back, 0 bases at V and 3 bases at J, with 10 bases in the middle. The CDR3 extends over 14 amino acids. The CDR3 region is CASSLVRGRYEQYF. CDR3 nucleotides: TGCGCCAGCAGCTTGGTAAGGGGCCGCTACGAGCAGTACTTC.

V gene TRBV27 combines with J gene TRBJ2-7; no clear D. This CDR3 region has 13 residues. Germline V lookup: CDR1 MNHEY, CDR2 SMNVEV (reference sequence). V lost 0 bases to trimming and J lost 2 bases, with 5 bases between them. DNA of the CDR3: TGTGCCAGCAGTTTATCCCAGACCTACGAGCAGTACTTC. It codes for CASSLSQTYEQYF.